This T cell receptor beta chain was recorded in a study of Graves' ophthalmopathy and Graves' hyperthyroidism. On the study more broadly: Hyperthyroidism showing no ophthalmopathy within 18 months of follow-up was stable. Whole-study findings and limits: A classifier, a 13-signature model, separated ophthalmopathy from stable hyperthyroidism with around 88% sensitivity and approximately 80% specificity.

Concerning this clonotype: Its antigen is still unknown. One end of the junction is discordant with germline, which a read error may explain.

CDR1 is SGHRS, CDR2 YFSETQ, per germline. The CDR3 spans 16 residues. The study amplified TCR beta CDR3 regions using RNA transcripts. Amplification began with first-round RT-PCR using HTBI primers, then second-round multiplex PCR was performed. TCRdb itself ran the multiplex PCR reads through MiXCR, one entry per CDR3 protein. This sample has approximately 540,000 distinct CDR3 sequences, with approximately 35% found just once. Hyperthyroidism patients were newly diagnosed, ill under 2 months, and aged 18 to 65 years. V usage is TRBV5-1 and J usage is TRBJ2-7, with TRBD1 identical over 9 bases. Material for sequencing was peripheral blood or thyroid tissue (not recorded which). This clonotype originated in an adult man with Graves' hyperthyroidism. The CDR3 loop reads CASSSGQGPLSYEQYF. As DNA, the CDR3 is TGTGCCAGCAGCTCGGGACAGGGTCCCCTCTCCTACGAGCAGTACTTC. The variable domain in full, with the rest retrieved from reference TRBV5-1 and TRBJ2-7, is KAGVTQTPRYLIKTRGQQVTLSCSPISGHRSVSWYQQTPGQGLQFLFEYFSETQRNKGNFPGRFSGRQFSNSRSEMNVSTLELGDSALYLCASSSGQGPLSYEQYFGPGTRLTVT.